This TCR beta chain was recorded in a study of blood T cells in healthy people across ages. The CDR3 runs to 16 residues. With 5 bases clipped from V and 2 bases from J, the junction kept 8 bases outside the gene matches. CDR1 is LGHDT, CDR2 YNNKEL, per germline (reference sequence). Alongside a J-beta primer mix, a sample-barcoded 5' primer served in a second PCR lasting about 7 to 11 cycles. TCRdb redid the calling of the 5' RACE reads with MiXCR, one entry per CDR3 protein. The sample includes about 1,600,000 distinct CDR3 sequences, approximately 40% seen only once; the top ten take around 8%. Source material: blood. The chain links TRBV3-1 to TRBJ2-2, with TRBD2 matching over 7 bases. The receptor was isolated from a woman aged 18-29 years in good health. The CDR3 DNA sequence: TGTGCCAGCAGCTTCTCCAGCGGGACCAACACCGGGGAGCTGTTTTTT. It is translated as CASSFSSGTNTGELFF.